The present T cell receptor beta chain was sequenced within a study of CD8+ T cells in alopecia areata. The wider study: Spontaneously alopecic C3H/HeJ graft donors, roughly 6-13 months old, gave skin to roughly 7-11-week-old female C3H/HeJ mice.

Many counts were recorded for this clone. Its antigen is still unknown. Gene names are the mouse ones. The read ends 4 residues before the CDR3 terminus; that terminus is restored from the germline J gene. Investigators isolated RNA and reverse transcribed it into cDNA to act as the sequencing template. The table came from immunoSEQ multiplex PCR; TCRdb's copy has only in-frame clones and leaves some out. Singletons are absent from the sample, which has just over 1,400 clones. Germline V gives CDR1 NSHNY, CDR2 SYGAGN. The CDR3 extends over 14 amino acids. Study-level points and caveats: When scalp samples are sequenced, resident alphabeta T cells of normal skin are also captured. Mouse data revealed clearer TCR sharing than patient data did, a gap possibly tied to HLA. For lesional scalp, especially alopecia totalis/universalis, clonality was higher than in normal scalp.

This sequence joins TRBV13-1 and TRBJ2-3; D is possibly TRBD2 (7 bases). The sample consisted of lesional skin. The sequence came from a C3H/HeJ mouse with alopecia areata. The MHC haplotype of the strain is H2-k. The part of the CDR3 DNA that was read is TGTGCCAGCAGTGACGGGGGGCGCGAAGAA. Its translation is CASSDGGREE. The whole CDR3 is CASSDGGREETLYF.